The 32 T cell receptor beta chains reported below all come from one sample, sequenced in a study of cytomegalovirus exposure and HLA in healthy donors. Vbeta (60) and Jbeta (13) primers were used in the PCR. Assay used: immunoSEQ multiplex PCR; TCRdb lists only in-frame clones, some missing. The sample lists 160,000 or so clones, more than 80% occurring once. The sequenced sample was PBMCs. The receptor source for this set is a woman in her twenties or thirties in good health and CMV-seropositive.

The table lists this clone with a count of one. This rearrangement joins TRBV15 to TRBJ1-2, with D possibly TRBD1 on 6 matching bases. V was trimmed by 0 bases and J by 4 bases, leaving 12 bases between them. The CDR3 consists of 15 residues. From germline, CDR1 is LNHNV and CDR2 YYDKDF (reference sequence). The CDR3 sequence: CATSRDAGASYGYTF. Here the CDR3 DNA reads TGTGCCACCAGCAGAGACGCGGGGGCCAGCTATGGCTACACCTTC.

The V and J genes are TRBV21-1 and TRBJ1-1. TRBV21-1 is a pseudogene segment. The length of the CDR3 is 13 residues. The CDR3 here is CASSKERSTEAFF. For the CDR3, the DNA is TGTGCCAGCAGCAAAGAGCGTAGCACTGAAGCTTTCTTT.

The chain carries TRBV2 and TRBJ2-7, with TRBD2 matching over 9 bases. The V and J ends lost 6 bases and 3 bases, in that order; junction bases with no gene match: 6. This CDR3 spans 14 amino acids. Germline lookup yields CDR1 SNHLY and CDR2 FYNNEI. CDR3 protein: CASSGGGGNYEQYF. The CDR3 DNA follows: TGTGCCAGCAGCGGCGGGGGGGGAAACTACGAGCAGTACTTC.

This clone was observed a handful of times. The J gene is TRBJ2-1, the V gene TRBV7-6; D is unresolved. The CDR3 has 14 amino acids. Germline V gene lookup returns CDR1 SGHVS and CDR2 FNYEAQ. V lost 2 bases, J lost 6 bases, and 11 bases lay in between. CDR3 residues: CASSLFGVANEQFF. CDR3 nucleotide sequence: TGTGCCAGCAGCTTATTCGGTGTAGCCAATGAGCAGTTCTTC.

The gene calls are TRBV19 and TRBJ2-7; D unresolved. The V gene's germline CDR1 is LNHDA and CDR2 SQIVND (reference sequence). The CDR3 length is 17 residues. The V and J ends lost 7 bases and 4 bases respectively, with 26 bases between them. The CDR3 DNA reads as TGTGCCAGTAACCCGACGATTTCCTGCGGTCTCCCGTACGAGCAGTACTTC. It translates to CASNPTISCGLPYEQYF.

In DNA, the CDR3 is TGTGCCAGCAGCTCCAGATTAGCCTGGCTAGCGGGCGGAGAGACCCAGTACTTC. Its translation is CASSSRLAWLAGGETQYF. The chain is built from TRBV7-8 and TRBJ2-5; 8 bases are a match to TRBD2. Per germline, CDR1 SGHVS and CDR2 FQNEAQ. The CDR3 has 18 residues. V trimming: 4 bases; J trimming: 4 bases; junction bases outside the gene matches: 17.

This chain connects TRBV28 to TRBJ2-7; TRBD1 aligns across 7 bases. V dropped 3 bases and J dropped 3; count of bases not matched to a gene: 8. The CDR3 runs 15 residues. Germline CDR1 is MDHEN and CDR2 is SYDVKM. CDR3 DNA: TGTGCCAGCAGTTTTACTGCAGGGGGAAACTACGAGCAGTACTTC. Translating gives CASSFTAGGNYEQYF.

This chain connects TRBV14 to TRBJ2-7; 7 nucleotides match TRBD1. The V gene end was trimmed by 3 bases and the J gene end by 3 bases; junction bases not matched to a gene: 8. Germline loops: CDR1 SGHDN, CDR2 FVKESK. CDR3 size: 15 residues. CDR3 residues: CASSHGSGTVYEQYF. The DNA for the CDR3 is TGTGCCAGCAGCCACGGCTCCGGGACAGTCTACGAGCAGTACTTC.

This sequence joins TRBV29-1 and TRBJ2-7, with D maybe TRBD1 (6 bases). Germline loops: CDR1 SQVTM, CDR2 ANQGSEA. This CDR3 has 12 amino acids. V was trimmed by 7 bases and J by 2 bases, leaving 12 bases between them. CDR3 DNA sequence: TGCAGCGCCGGACAGAGCGCCTACGAGCAGTACTTC. Translated, it gives CSAGQSAYEQYF.

This chain uses TRBV13 with TRBJ2-7, with D possibly TRBD2 on 5 matching bases. This CDR3 has 14 residues. CDR1 PRHDT and CDR2 FYEKMQ come from the germline V gene (reference sequence). With 5 bases removed from V and 5 bases from J, the gap between germline ends came to 16 bases. CDR3 coding DNA: TGTGCCAGCAGCCCTCCAGAGGGCGCGCACGAGCAGTACTTC. Its protein product is CASSPPEGAHEQYF.

The gene calls are TRBV6-6 and TRBJ2-7, with a weak D call TRBD1 (5 bases). Deletions cut 6 bases from V and 0 bases from J, with 12 bases between. Germline CDR1 reads MNHNY; CDR2 reads SVGAGI (reference sequence). This CDR3 is 14 amino acids long. CDR3 nucleotides: TGTGCCAGCAGGTGGGCAGGGCTCTCCTACGAGCAGTACTTC. Residues: CASRWAGLSYEQYF.

The chain is built from TRBV5-1 and TRBJ2-2; 9 nucleotides align to TRBD2. Germline V gene data show CDR1 as SGHRS and CDR2 as YFSETQ. The CDR3 extends over 13 amino acids. After removal of 4 bases from V and 7 bases from J, the junction contained 2 bases not matched to a gene. CDR3 region: CASSLAGLGELFF. The CDR3 nucleotides are TGCGCCAGCAGCCTAGCGGGGCTCGGGGAGCTGTTTTTT.

The chain uses TRBV19 and TRBJ1-5; maybe TRBD1 (5 bases). In germline, CDR1 is LNHDA, CDR2 SQIVND (reference sequence). The CDR3 spans 16 residues. V shed 5 bases and J shed 4 bases, with 18 bases lying between them. The CDR3 nucleotides read TGTGCCAGTAGTCGATTCACAGACAGCCTTAATCAGCCCCAGCATTTT. It is translated as CASSRFTDSLNQPQHF.

The chain recombines TRBV21-1 with TRBJ2-2; TRBD1 is taken as the D call from the table, unchecked against the DNA. TRBV21-1 is a listed pseudogene. CDR3 length: 16 amino acids. The CDR3 coding sequence is TGTGCCAGCAGGGCTAGTATCCAGGGGGCAGCCGGGGAGCTGTTTTTT. This codes for CASRASIQGAAGELFF.

The sample holds one count of this clone. The chain's CDR3 is CASSVTSGGQGEQFF. CDR3 nucleotides: TGTGCCAGCAGCGTAACTAGCGGGGGGCAGGGTGAGCAGTTCTTC. This chain uses TRBV9 with TRBJ2-1, with 12 bases aligning to TRBD2. This CDR3 is 15 amino acids long. With 1 base clipped from V and 9 bases from J, the junction kept 5 bases outside the gene matches. CDR1 SGDLS and CDR2 YYNGEE come from the germline V gene.

The rearrangement joins TRBV7-6 to TRBJ2-2, with TRBD2 matching 7 bases. CDR3 length: 16 residues. V was clipped by 5 bases and J by 4 bases; unmatched bases: 10. The germline V gene has CDR1 SGHVS and CDR2 FNYEAQ. In DNA form, the CDR3 reads TGTGCCAGCAGCGCACCAGGGCGGGGGACCACCGGGGAGCTGTTTTTT. It translates to CASSAPGRGTTGELFF.

The rearrangement links TRBV9 to TRBJ1-4; tentatively, D is TRBD1 (6 bases). Germline V lookup: CDR1 SGDLS, CDR2 YYNGEE. The CDR3 sequence is 15 residues long. Between the trimmed V and J ends, which lost 1 base and 8 bases, there was a span of 15 bases. The CDR3 DNA reads TGTGCCAGCAGCGTACAACAGGGATTCTCCGAAAAACTGTTTTTT. This encodes CASSVQQGFSEKLFF.

J is TRBJ1-5 and V is TRBV6-4, with 8 bases aligning to TRBD1. This CDR3 has 13 residues. The germline V gene has CDR1 MRHNA and CDR2 SNTAGT. Trimming cost V 3 bases and J 9 bases; bases outside gene matches: 4. The CDR3 coding sequence is TGTGCCAGCAGTGATGACAGGGGTGGGCCCCAGCATTTT. Translating gives CASSDDRGGPQHF.

V gene TRBV7-9 combines with J gene TRBJ1-2; 7 bases fit TRBD1. Germline loops: CDR1 SEHNR, CDR2 FQNEAQ (reference sequence). V lost 4 bases and J lost 0; bases outside the gene matches: 2. This CDR3 has 14 residues. The CDR3 sequence is CASSSQGANYGYTF. The CDR3 bases are TGTGCCAGCAGCTCCCAGGGGGCTAACTATGGCTACACCTTC.

The chain has TRBV10-3 and TRBJ2-2; D might be TRBD2 (5 bases). This CDR3 contains 13 residues. Per the germline V gene, CDR1 is ENHRY and CDR2 is SYGVKD. V gave up 4 bases and J gave up 8 bases, with 11 bases separating them. The CDR3 nucleotides are TGTGCCATCAGTGGGAGGTGGGAAGGGGAGCTGTTTTTT. Translated, it gives CAISGRWEGELFF.

This clone has a handful of counts. The V and J genes are TRBV7-3 and TRBJ2-1; 8 bases fit TRBD2. The CDR3 is made up of 13 amino acids. V was clipped by 0 bases and J by 9 bases; unmatched bases: 1. Germline V gene data show CDR1 as SGHTA and CDR2 as FQGTGA. In nucleotides, the CDR3 is TGTGCCAGCAGCTTAACTCGGGAGGGTGAGCAGTTCTTC. Protein product: CASSLTREGEQFF. The full variable domain, in which reference TRBV7-3 and TRBJ2-1 provide the parts outside the CDR3, is GAGVSQTPSNKVTEKGKYVELRCDPISGHTALYWYRQSLGQGPEFLIYFQGTGAADDSGLPNDRFFAVRPEGSVSTLKIQRTERGDSAVYLCASSLTREGEQFFGPGTRLTVL.

This clone was seen just once. The chain carries TRBV6-5 and TRBJ1-2; D may be TRBD1 (6 bases). Germline CDR1 reads MNHEY; CDR2 reads SVGAGI. CDR3 length: 15 residues. The V end was cut by 0 bases, the J end by 0 bases, with 8 bases between. CDR3 coding DNA: TGTGCCAGCAGTTACTCTGGGACATCTAACTATGGCTACACCTTC. Amino acids: CASSYSGTSNYGYTF.

The rearrangement joins TRBV7-9 to TRBJ1-4, with TRBD1 identical over 8 bases. V gave up 3 bases and J gave up 5 bases; unmatched junction bases: 14. The CDR3 is 18 amino acids. Germline CDR1 is SEHNR and CDR2 is FQNEAQ (reference sequence). CDR3 amino acids: CASSFPKLPGQVNEKLFF. DNA of the CDR3: TGTGCCAGCAGCTTTCCCAAACTTCCGGGACAGGTGAATGAAAAACTGTTTTTT.

The V gene is TRBV11-2, the J gene TRBJ1-5; tentatively, D is TRBD1 (6 bases). Between the trimmed V and J ends, which lost 4 bases and 2 bases, there was a span of 9 bases. CDR1 is SGHAT, CDR2 FQNNGV, per germline. This CDR3 has 14 amino acids. The CDR3 DNA follows: TGTGCCAGCAGCTCGAACAGGGGCAATCAGCCCCAGCATTTT. Translation: CASSSNRGNQPQHF.

The genes are TRBV5-1 and TRBJ1-4; perhaps TRBD1 as D (5 bases). The CDR3 totals 15 residues. The V end lost 4 bases, the J end lost 3 bases, and 13 bases lay between the germline ends. The V gene's germline CDR1 is SGHRS and CDR2 YFSETQ. DNA for the CDR3: TGCGCCAGCAGCCTCGCAGGGATTGCTAATGAAAAACTGTTTTTT. Protein: CASSLAGIANEKLFF.

The genes are TRBV11-2 and TRBJ1-3; TRBD1 agrees at 8 bases. After removal of 4 bases from V and 1 base from J, the junction contained 6 bases not matched to a gene. CDR3 size: 16 residues. Germline V lookup: CDR1 SGHAT, CDR2 FQNNGV. Here the CDR3 reads CASSSWTGLSGNTIYF. The CDR3 DNA is TGTGCCAGCAGCTCATGGACAGGGTTATCTGGAAACACCATATATTTT.

The CDR3 reads CASSEGETRWTEAFF. The CDR3 DNA reads as TGTGCCAGCAGTGAAGGTGAAACTCGGTGGACTGAAGCTTTCTTT. The chain is built from TRBV2 and TRBJ1-1; D call uncertain. The CDR3 runs 15 residues. CDR1 SNHLY and CDR2 FYNNEI come from the germline V gene. Trimming left V 1 base short and J 5 bases short, with 14 bases between.

J is TRBJ2-1 and V is TRBV6-6, with D maybe TRBD2 (6 bases). V was trimmed by 7 bases and J by 5 bases, leaving 15 bases between them. The length of the CDR3 is 14 residues. Germline V gene data show CDR1 as MNHNY and CDR2 as SVGAGI (reference sequence). The CDR3 region is CASTNGGFHNEQFF. The CDR3 nucleotides are TGTGCCAGCACCAACGGGGGTTTCCACAATGAGCAGTTCTTC.

This sequence joins TRBV28 and TRBJ1-6; D not certain. V gave up 6 bases and J gave up 0 bases, with 6 bases separating them. Germline lookup yields CDR1 MDHEN and CDR2 SYDVKM. This CDR3 has 14 residues. CDR3 coding DNA: TGTGCCAGCAGCCACAGCTCCTATAATTCACCCCTCCACTTT. Translated: CASSHSSYNSPLHF.

The chain joins TRBV6-6 to TRBJ1-2, with 8 positions matching TRBD1. V was clipped by 5 bases and J by 7 bases; unmatched bases: 6. Per the germline V gene, CDR1 is MNHNY and CDR2 is SVGAGI (reference sequence). There are 13 residues in the CDR3. CDR3 nucleotide sequence: TGTGCCAGCAGTGCGACAGGGGTTGTTGGCTACACCTTC. This codes for CASSATGVVGYTF.

The chain is built from TRBV7-2 and TRBJ2-3, with 14 bases fitting TRBD2. V was clipped by 5 bases and J by 5 bases; unmatched bases: 9. CDR3 length: 17 residues. From germline, CDR1 is SGHTA and CDR2 FQGNSA. CDR3 DNA: TGTGCCAGCAGCCGGACGGGGACTAGCGGGGGAATAGATACGCAGTATTTT. As protein: CASSRTGTSGGIDTQYF.

The genes are TRBV6-5 and TRBJ2-5; D may be TRBD2 (6 bases). In germline, CDR1 is MNHEY, CDR2 SVGAGI. Trimming took 4 bases from V and 3 from J, leaving 9 bases between them. The CDR3 spans 13 residues. The CDR3 region has the DNA TGTGCCAGCAGTTTCCCGGGGGAAGAGACCCAGTACTTC. It yields the protein CASSFPGEETQYF.